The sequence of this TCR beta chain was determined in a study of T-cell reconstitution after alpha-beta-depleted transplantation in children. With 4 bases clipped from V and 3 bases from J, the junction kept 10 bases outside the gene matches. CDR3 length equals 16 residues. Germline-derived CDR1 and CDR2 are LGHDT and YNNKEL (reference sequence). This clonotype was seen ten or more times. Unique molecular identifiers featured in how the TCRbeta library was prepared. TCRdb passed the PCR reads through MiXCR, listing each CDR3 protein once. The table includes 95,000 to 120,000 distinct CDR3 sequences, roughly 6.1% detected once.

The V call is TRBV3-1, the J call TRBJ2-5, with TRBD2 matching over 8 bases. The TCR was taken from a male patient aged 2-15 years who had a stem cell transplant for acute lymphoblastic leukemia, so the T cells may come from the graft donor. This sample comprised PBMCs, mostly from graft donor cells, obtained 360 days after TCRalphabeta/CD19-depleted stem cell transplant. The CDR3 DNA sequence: TGTGCCAGCAGCCTGAGGTTAGGGACTAGAGAAGAGACCCAGTACTTC. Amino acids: CASSLRLGTREETQYF.